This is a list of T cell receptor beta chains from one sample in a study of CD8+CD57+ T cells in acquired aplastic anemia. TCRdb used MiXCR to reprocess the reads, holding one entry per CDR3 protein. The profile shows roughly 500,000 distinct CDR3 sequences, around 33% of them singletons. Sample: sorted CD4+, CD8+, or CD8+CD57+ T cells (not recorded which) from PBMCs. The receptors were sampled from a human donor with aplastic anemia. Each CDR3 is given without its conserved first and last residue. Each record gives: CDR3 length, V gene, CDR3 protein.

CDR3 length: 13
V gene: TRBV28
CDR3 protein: ASSLLLAGPCEQY

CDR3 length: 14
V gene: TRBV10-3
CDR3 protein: ASSYQRGTGSYEQY

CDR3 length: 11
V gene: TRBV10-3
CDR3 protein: ASRAMARETQY

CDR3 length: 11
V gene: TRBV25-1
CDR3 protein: ASSLLYNSPLH

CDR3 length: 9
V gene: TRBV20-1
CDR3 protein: SVSEYTEAF

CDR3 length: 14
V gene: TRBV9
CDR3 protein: ASSARGSLRGHEQY

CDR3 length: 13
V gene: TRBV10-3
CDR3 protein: AIKTTGQNTGELF

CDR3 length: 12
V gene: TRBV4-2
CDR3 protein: ASSQTVDSDEQY

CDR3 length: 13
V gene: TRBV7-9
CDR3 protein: ASSPIRGGQEAQY

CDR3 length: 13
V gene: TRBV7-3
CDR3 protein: ASSPEGNLGYGYT

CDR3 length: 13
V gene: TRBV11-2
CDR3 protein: ASSPGQGASDTQY

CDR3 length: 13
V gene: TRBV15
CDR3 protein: ATSRDVTGGSPLH

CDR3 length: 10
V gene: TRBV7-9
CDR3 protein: ANSQDSYEQY

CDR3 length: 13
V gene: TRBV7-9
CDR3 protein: ASSLVAGFYNEQF

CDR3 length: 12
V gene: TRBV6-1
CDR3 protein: ASTPGQAYNEQF

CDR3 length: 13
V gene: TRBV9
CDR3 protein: ASSVEAATNYGYT

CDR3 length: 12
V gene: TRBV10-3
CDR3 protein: AISEPGQNSEAF

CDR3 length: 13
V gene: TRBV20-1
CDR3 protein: SARNSGSSYNEQF

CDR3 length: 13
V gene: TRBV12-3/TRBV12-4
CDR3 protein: ASSFHRDSNQPQH

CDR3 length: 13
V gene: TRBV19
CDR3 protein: ASSINAGARDTQY

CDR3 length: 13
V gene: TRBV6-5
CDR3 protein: ASSYSPSGRNEQF

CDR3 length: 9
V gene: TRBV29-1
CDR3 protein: SGGRNTEAF

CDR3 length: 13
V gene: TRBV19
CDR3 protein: ASSYTGESSYEQY

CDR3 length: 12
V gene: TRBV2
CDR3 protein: ASTLRDGNQPQH

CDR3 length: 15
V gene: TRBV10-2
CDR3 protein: ASSYETGAVSEDTQY

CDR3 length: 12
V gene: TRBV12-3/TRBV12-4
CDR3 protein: ASRRAGTGNEQY

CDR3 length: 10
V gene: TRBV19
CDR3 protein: ASSNSAETQY

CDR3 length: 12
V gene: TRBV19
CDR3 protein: ASSIDRGLIGYT

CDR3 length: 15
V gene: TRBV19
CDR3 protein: ASSHGTSGVGPSEQY

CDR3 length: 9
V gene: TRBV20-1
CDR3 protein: SAGSIDTQY

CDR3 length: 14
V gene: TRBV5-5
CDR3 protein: ASSLPGQGALGEQY

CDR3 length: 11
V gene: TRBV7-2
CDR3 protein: ASSTDRTDTQY

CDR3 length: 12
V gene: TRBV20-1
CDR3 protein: SARDLGSQGEAF

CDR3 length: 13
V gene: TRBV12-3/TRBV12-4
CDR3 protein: ASSLSGRALNEQF

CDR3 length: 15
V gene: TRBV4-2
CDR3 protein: ASSHAGSGSVVDTQY

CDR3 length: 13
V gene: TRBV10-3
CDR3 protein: AISESGSVSYEQY

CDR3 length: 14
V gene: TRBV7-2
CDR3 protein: ASSLETGRINSPLH

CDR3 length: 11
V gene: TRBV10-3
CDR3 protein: ATWGQLNTEAF

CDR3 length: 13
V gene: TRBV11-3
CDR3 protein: ASSLDRTRYYEQY

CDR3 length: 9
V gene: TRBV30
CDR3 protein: AYGRGLSAF

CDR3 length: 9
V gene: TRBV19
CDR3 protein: ASTARTEAF

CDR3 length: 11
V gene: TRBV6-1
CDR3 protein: ASRLQSNQPQH

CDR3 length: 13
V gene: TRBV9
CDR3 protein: ASSVTGLPDEKLF

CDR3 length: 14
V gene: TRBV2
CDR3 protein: ASSEGWRVRNTEAF

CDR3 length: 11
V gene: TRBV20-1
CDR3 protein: SAVGVMNTEAF

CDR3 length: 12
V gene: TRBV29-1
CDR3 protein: SVVTGGVTYEQY

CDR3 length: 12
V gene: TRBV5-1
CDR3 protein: ASSLEGRDSPLH

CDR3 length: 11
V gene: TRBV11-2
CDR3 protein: ASSQSFVETQY